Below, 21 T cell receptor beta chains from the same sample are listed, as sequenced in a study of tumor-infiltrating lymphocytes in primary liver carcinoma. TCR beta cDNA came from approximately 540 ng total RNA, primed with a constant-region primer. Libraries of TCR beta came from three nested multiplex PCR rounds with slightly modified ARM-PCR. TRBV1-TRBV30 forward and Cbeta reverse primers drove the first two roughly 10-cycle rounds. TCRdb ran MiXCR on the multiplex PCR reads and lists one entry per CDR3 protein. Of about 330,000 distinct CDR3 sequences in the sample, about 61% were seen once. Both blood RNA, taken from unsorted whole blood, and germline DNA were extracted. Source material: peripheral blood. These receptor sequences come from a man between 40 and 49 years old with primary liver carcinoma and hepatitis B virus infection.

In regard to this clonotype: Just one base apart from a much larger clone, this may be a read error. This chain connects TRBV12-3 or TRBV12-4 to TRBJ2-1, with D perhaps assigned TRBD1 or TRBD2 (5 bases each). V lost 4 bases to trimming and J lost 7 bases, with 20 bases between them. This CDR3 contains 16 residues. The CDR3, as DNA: TGTGCCAGCAGTTGGGCTCTCGGGACGGGGAAAAATGAGCAGTTCTTC. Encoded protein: CASSWALGTGKNEQFF.

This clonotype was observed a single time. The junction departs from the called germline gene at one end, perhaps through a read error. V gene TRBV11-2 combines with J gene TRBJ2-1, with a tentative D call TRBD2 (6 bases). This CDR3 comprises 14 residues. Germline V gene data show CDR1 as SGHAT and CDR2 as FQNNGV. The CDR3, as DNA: TGTGCCACCAGCTTGCACCGACTAGTTAGTGAGCAGTTCTTC. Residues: CATSLHRLVSEQFF.

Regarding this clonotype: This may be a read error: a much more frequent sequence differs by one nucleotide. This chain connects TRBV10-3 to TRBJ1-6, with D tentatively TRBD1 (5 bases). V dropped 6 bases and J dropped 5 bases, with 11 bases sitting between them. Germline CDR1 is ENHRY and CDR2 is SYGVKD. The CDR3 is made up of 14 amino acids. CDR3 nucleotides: TGTGCCATCAGCAACAGACAGAATAATTCACCCCTCCACTTT. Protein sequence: CAISNRQNNSPLHF.

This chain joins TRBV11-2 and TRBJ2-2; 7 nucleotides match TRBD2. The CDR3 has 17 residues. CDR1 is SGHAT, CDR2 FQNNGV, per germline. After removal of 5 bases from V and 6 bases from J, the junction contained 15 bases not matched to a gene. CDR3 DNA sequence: TGTGCCAGCAGCCCCCGGACTAGTGGGAGTGCGGCCGGGGAGCTGTTTTTT. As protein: CASSPRTSGSAAGELFF.

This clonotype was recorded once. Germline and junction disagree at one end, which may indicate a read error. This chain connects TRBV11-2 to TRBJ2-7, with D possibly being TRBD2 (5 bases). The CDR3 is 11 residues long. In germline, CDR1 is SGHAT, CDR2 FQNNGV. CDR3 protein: CVSSLTGEQCF. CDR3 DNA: TGTGTCAGCAGCTTGACCGGGGAGCAGTGCTTC.

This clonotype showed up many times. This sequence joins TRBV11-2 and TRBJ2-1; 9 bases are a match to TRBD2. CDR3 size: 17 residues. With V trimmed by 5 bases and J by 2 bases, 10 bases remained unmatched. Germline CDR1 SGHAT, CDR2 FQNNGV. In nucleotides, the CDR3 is TGTGCCAGCAGCCAAGATGGACTAGCGTCCCCCTACAATGAGCAGTTCTTC. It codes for CASSQDGLASPYNEQFF.

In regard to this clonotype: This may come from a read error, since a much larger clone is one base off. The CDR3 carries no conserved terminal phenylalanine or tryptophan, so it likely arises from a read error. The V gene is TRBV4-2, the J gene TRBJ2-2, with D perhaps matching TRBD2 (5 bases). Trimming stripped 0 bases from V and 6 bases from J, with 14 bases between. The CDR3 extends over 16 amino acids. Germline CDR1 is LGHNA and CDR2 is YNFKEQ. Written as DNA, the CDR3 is TGTGCCAGCAGCCAAGATGACGCGGGTGGGGCCGGGGAGCTGTTTCTT. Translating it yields CASSQDDAGGAGELFL.

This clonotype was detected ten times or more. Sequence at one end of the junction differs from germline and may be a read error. The CDR3 DNA reads TGTGCCAGCAGTTTGGGAGGGGACACTGAAGCTTTCTTT. Translating it yields CASSLGGDTEAFF. J is TRBJ1-1 and V is TRBV5-5, with D maybe TRBD1 (5 bases). Germline assignment: CDR1 SGHKS and CDR2 YYEKEE (reference sequence). The CDR3 covers 13 residues.

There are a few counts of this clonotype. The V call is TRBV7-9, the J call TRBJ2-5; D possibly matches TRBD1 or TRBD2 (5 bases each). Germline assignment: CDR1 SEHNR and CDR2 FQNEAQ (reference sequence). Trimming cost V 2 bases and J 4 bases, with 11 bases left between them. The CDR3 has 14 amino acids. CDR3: CASSLRGSGETQYF. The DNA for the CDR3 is TGTGCCAGCAGCTTAAGGGGCAGCGGAGAGACCCAGTACTTC.

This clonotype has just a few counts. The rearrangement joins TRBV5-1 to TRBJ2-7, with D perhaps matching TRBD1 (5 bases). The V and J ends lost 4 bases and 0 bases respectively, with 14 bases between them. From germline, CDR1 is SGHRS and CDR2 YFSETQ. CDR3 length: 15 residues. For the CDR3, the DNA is TGCGCCAGCAGCCTCGACAGCTATTCCTCCTACGAGCAGTACTTC. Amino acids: CASSLDSYSSYEQYF.

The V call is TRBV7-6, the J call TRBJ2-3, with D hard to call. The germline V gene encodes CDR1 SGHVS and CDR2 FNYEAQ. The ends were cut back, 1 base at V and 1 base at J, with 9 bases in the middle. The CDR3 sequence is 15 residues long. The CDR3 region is CASSLGLGRTDTQYF. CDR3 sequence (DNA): TGTGCCAGCAGCTTAGGGTTGGGCCGCACAGATACGCAGTATTTT.

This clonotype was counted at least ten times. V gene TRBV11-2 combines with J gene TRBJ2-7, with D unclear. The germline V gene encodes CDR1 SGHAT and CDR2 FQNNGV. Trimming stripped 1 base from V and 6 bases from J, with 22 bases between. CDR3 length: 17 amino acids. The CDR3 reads CASSLATTGRGFREQYF. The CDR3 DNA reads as TGTGCCAGCAGCTTAGCGACGACCGGACGAGGATTTCGCGAGCAGTACTTC.

CDR3 DNA: TGTGCCAGCAGTTCTAGCGGGAGCTACAATGAGCAGTTCTTC. Encoded protein: CASSSSGSYNEQFF. V and J are TRBV28 and TRBJ2-1; 10 positions match TRBD2. Germline CDR1 and CDR2: MDHEN and SYDVKM. The CDR3 sequence is 14 residues long. J lost 3 bases, V lost 4 bases, and 0 bases had no gene match.

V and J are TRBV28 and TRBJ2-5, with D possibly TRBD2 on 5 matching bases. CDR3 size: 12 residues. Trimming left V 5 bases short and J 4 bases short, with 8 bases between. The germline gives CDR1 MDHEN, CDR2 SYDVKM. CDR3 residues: CASSLRVETQYF. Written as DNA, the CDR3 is TGTGCCAGCAGTCTGCGGGTAGAGACCCAGTACTTC.

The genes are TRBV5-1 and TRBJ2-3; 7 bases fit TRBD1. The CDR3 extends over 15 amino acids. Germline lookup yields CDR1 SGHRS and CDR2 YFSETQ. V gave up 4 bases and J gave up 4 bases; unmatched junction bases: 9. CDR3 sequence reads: CASSPPGTVSDTQYF. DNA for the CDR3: TGCGCCAGCAGCCCGCCCGGGACAGTCTCAGATACGCAGTATTTT.

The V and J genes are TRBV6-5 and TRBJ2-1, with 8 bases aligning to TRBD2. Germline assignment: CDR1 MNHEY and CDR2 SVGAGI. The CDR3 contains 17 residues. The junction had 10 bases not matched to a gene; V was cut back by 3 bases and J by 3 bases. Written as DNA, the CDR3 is TGTGCCAGCAGTTATATCCGCATAGCGGGATTCTACAATGAGCAGTTCTTC. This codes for CASSYIRIAGFYNEQFF.

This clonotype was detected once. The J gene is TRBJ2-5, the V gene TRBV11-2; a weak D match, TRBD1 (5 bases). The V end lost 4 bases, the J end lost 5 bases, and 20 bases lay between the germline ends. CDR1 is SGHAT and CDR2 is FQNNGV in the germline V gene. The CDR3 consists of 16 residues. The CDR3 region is CASSSKVGNKGETQYF. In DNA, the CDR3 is TGTGCCAGCAGCTCCAAAGTTGGAAACAAGGGGGAGACCCAGTACTTC.

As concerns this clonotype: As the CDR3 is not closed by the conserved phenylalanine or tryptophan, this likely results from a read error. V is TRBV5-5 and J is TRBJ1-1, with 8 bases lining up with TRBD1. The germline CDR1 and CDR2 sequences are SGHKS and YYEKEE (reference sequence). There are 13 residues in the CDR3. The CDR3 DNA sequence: TGTGCCAGCAGCTTAGACAGGGGCACTGGAGCTTTCATT. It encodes CASSLDRGTGAFI.

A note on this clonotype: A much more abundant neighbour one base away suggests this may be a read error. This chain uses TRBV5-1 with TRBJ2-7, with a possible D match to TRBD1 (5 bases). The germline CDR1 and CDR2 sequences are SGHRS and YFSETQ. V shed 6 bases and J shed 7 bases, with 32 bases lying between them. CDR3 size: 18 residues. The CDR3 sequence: CASNSSRSLRQFGGEQYF. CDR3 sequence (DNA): TGCGCCAGCAACTCGTCACGGAGCCTCCGACAGTTCGGTGGGGAGCAGTACTTC.

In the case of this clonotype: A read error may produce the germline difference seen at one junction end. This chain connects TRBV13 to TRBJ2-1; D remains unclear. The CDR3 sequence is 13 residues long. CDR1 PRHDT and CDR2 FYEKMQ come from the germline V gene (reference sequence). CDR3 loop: CTSSFQRFNVQFF. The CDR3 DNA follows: TGTACCAGCAGCTTCCAGCGTTTCAATGTGCAGTTCTTC. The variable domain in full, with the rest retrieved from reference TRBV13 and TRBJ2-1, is AAGVIQSPRHLIKEKRETATLKCYPIPRHDTVYWYQQGPGQDPQFLISFYEKMQSDKGSIPDRFSAQQFSDYHSELNMSSLELGDSALYFCTSSFQRFNVQFFGPGTRLTVL.

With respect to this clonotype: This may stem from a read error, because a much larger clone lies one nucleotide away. The CDR3 loop is CASSPVSGITDPQYF. The CDR3, as DNA: TGTGCCAGCAGCCCCGTTAGCGGAATAACAGATCCGCAGTATTTT. The V gene is TRBV12-3 or TRBV12-4, the J gene TRBJ2-3, with a weak D call TRBD2 (6 bases). The CDR3 spans 15 residues.